The rows below give T cell receptor beta chains drawn from one sample of a study of T-cell reconstitution after alpha-beta-depleted transplantation in children. MiXCR was run by TCRdb on the PCR reads, yielding one entry per CDR3 protein. The data contain about 400,000 distinct CDR3 sequences, roughly 20% of them singletons. Sequences were derived from PBMCs from the stem cell graft donor, sampled from the stem cell graft. Receptor source: a human donor who donated a stem cell graft to a child with acute myeloid leukemia. Both conserved end residues are part of each CDR3. D genes are given only for firm matches. Clone size, where shown, is once, few, many, or a class for clones that have expanded.

clone size: NA
V gene: TRBV12-3/TRBV12-4
D gene: NA
J gene: TRBJ1-6
CDR3 protein: CASSQEPINSPLHF
CDR3 DNA: TGTGCCAGCAGCCAGGAGCCGATTAATTCACCCCTCCACTTT

clone size: few
V gene: TRBV29-1
D gene: NA
J gene: TRBJ2-3
CDR3 protein: CSVENPDPSRGSRYTQYF
CDR3 DNA: TGCAGCGTTGAAAATCCCGACCCCTCTAGGGGGTCCAGGTATACGCAGTATTTT

clone size: NA
V gene: TRBV20-1
D gene: TRBD2
J gene: TRBJ2-7
CDR3 protein: CSADETSFEQYF
CDR3 DNA: TGCAGTGCTGACGAGACTAGCTTCGAGCAGTACTTC

clone size: NA
V gene: TRBV6-4
D gene: TRBD2
J gene: TRBJ2-1
CDR3 protein: CASNGGSDSYNEQFF
CDR3 DNA: TGTGCCAGCAACGGCGGGAGCGACTCCTACAATGAGCAGTTCTTC

clone size: few
V gene: TRBV7-9
D gene: NA
J gene: TRBJ2-3
CDR3 protein: CASSIRGGTDTQYF
CDR3 DNA: TGTGCCAGCAGCATAAGAGGCGGTACAGATACGCAGTATTTT

clone size: NA
V gene: TRBV20-1
D gene: TRBD2
J gene: TRBJ2-1
CDR3 protein: CSARDRGTSGRPLYNEQFF
CDR3 DNA: TGCAGTGCTAGAGATCGAGGGACTAGCGGGAGACCACTCTACAATGAGCAGTTCTTC

clone size: NA
V gene: TRBV5-1
D gene: NA
J gene: TRBJ2-6
CDR3 protein: CASSLGHSGANVLTF
CDR3 DNA: TGCGCCAGCAGCCTCGGGCACTCTGGGGCCAACGTCCTGACTTTC

clone size: few
V gene: TRBV4-1
D gene: TRBD2
J gene: TRBJ2-1
CDR3 protein: CASSQQAGGLDEQFF
CDR3 DNA: TGCGCCAGCAGCCAACAAGCGGGAGGCTTAGATGAGCAGTTCTTC

clone size: few
V gene: TRBV19
D gene: TRBD1
J gene: TRBJ2-4
CDR3 protein: CASRGQGQNIQYF
CDR3 DNA: TGTGCCAGTAGGGGACAGGGGCAAAACATTCAGTACTTC

clone size: NA
V gene: TRBV5-1
D gene: NA
J gene: TRBJ2-7
CDR3 protein: CASSSWGDYEQYF
CDR3 DNA: TGCGCCAGCAGCTCCTGGGGAGATTACGAGCAGTACTTC

clone size: NA
V gene: TRBV2
D gene: NA
J gene: TRBJ1-2
CDR3 protein: CTFSTEGKERKKMTGGYTF
CDR3 DNA: TGTACCTTCAGTACCGAGGGGAAAGAAAGGAAAAAGATGACTGGTGGCTACACCTTC

clone size: few
V gene: TRBV10-3
D gene: TRBD1
J gene: TRBJ1-3
CDR3 protein: CAISMAVTGASGNTIYF
CDR3 DNA: TGTGCCATCAGCATGGCGGTAACAGGGGCCTCTGGAAACACCATATATTTT

clone size: many
V gene: TRBV7-2
D gene: TRBD2
J gene: TRBJ2-1
CDR3 protein: CASSAGVWNEQFF
CDR3 DNA: TGTGCCAGCAGCGCGGGAGTATGGAATGAGCAGTTCTTC

clone size: few
V gene: TRBV12-3/TRBV12-4
D gene: NA
J gene: TRBJ1-5
CDR3 protein: CASSLSPRNQPQHF
CDR3 DNA: TGTGCCAGCAGTTTAAGTCCCCGGAATCAGCCCCAGCATTTT

clone size: NA
V gene: TRBV20-1
D gene: NA
J gene: TRBJ2-3
CDR3 protein: CSARKAQSTDTQYF
CDR3 DNA: TGCAGTGCTAGAAAGGCACAGAGCACAGATACGCAGTATTTT

clone size: once
V gene: TRBV27
D gene: TRBD2
J gene: TRBJ2-7
CDR3 protein: CASKLAGTPAYEQYF
CDR3 DNA: TGTGCCAGCAAACTAGCGGGAACCCCCGCCTACGAGCAGTACTTC

clone size: few
V gene: TRBV5-1
D gene: NA
J gene: TRBJ2-1
CDR3 protein: CASSLGQGIYNEQFF
CDR3 DNA: TGCGCCAGCAGCTTGGGGCAGGGGATATACAATGAGCAGTTCTTC

clone size: NA
V gene: TRBV5-1
D gene: NA
J gene: TRBJ1-1
CDR3 protein: CASRLDREAFF
CDR3 DNA: TGCGCCAGCAGATTGGACAGAGAAGCTTTCTTT

clone size: NA
V gene: TRBV7-6
D gene: TRBD2
J gene: TRBJ2-3
CDR3 protein: CASSLDSGGTDTQYF
CDR3 DNA: TGTGCCAGCAGCTTAGATAGCGGGGGCACAGATACGCAGTATTTT

clone size: NA
V gene: TRBV28
D gene: TRBD1
J gene: TRBJ1-5
CDR3 protein: CASRTGTGIFQPQHF
CDR3 DNA: TGTGCCAGCAGAACCGGGACAGGGATCTTTCAGCCCCAGCATTTT

clone size: few
V gene: TRBV20-1
D gene: TRBD2
J gene: TRBJ2-1
CDR3 protein: CSARGPGLADNEQFF
CDR3 DNA: TGCAGTGCTAGAGGCCCAGGACTAGCGGACAATGAGCAGTTCTTC

clone size: many
V gene: TRBV12-3/TRBV12-4
D gene: NA
J gene: TRBJ2-7
CDR3 protein: CASSLRGAGSSYEQYF
CDR3 DNA: TGTGCCAGCAGTTTAAGAGGGGCAGGGAGCTCCTACGAGCAGTACTTC

clone size: few
V gene: TRBV20-1
D gene: TRBD1
J gene: TRBJ2-2
CDR3 protein: CSARTRQGNTGELFF
CDR3 DNA: TGCAGTGCTAGGACCAGACAGGGTAACACCGGGGAGCTGTTTTTT

clone size: NA
V gene: TRBV28
D gene: NA
J gene: TRBJ2-4
CDR3 protein: CASSLRGEGADIQYF
CDR3 DNA: TGTGCCAGCAGTTTACGAGGGGAAGGGGCCGACATTCAGTACTTC

clone size: many
V gene: TRBV20-1
D gene: NA
J gene: TRBJ1-6
CDR3 protein: CSARDMGGFSNSPLHF
CDR3 DNA: TGCAGTGCTAGAGATATGGGGGGCTTCAGTAATTCACCCCTCCACTTT

clone size: few
V gene: TRBV4-3
D gene: NA
J gene: TRBJ1-2
CDR3 protein: CASSQILAGPGISYGYTF
CDR3 DNA: TGCGCCAGCAGCCAAATATTGGCGGGTCCGGGGATTAGCTATGGCTACACCTTC

clone size: NA
V gene: TRBV20-1
D gene: TRBD2
J gene: TRBJ2-7
CDR3 protein: CSARDPASGSHEQYF
CDR3 DNA: TGCAGTGCTAGAGATCCGGCTAGCGGGAGTCACGAGCAGTACTTC

clone size: NA
V gene: TRBV29-1
D gene: NA
J gene: TRBJ2-2
CDR3 protein: CSVDSRGELFF
CDR3 DNA: TGCAGCGTGGACAGCCGCGGGGAGCTGTTTTTT

clone size: NA
V gene: TRBV12-3/TRBV12-4
D gene: TRBD1
J gene: TRBJ1-1
CDR3 protein: CASRPGTGTEAFF
CDR3 DNA: TGTGCCAGCAGGCCGGGGACAGGGACTGAAGCTTTCTTT

clone size: few
V gene: TRBV12-3/TRBV12-4
D gene: NA
J gene: TRBJ2-3
CDR3 protein: CASSPIAGGGYF
CDR3 DNA: TGTGCCAGCAGCCCTATAGCTGGGGGTGGGTATTTT

clone size: many
V gene: TRBV10-3
D gene: NA
J gene: TRBJ2-1
CDR3 protein: CAISDPTYNEQFF
CDR3 DNA: TGTGCCATCAGTGACCCCACCTACAATGAGCAGTTCTTC

clone size: many
V gene: TRBV29-1
D gene: TRBD1
J gene: TRBJ1-3
CDR3 protein: CSGTGAGNTIYF
CDR3 DNA: TGCAGCGGGACAGGGGCTGGAAACACCATATATTTT

clone size: few
V gene: TRBV7-6
D gene: NA
J gene: TRBJ1-1
CDR3 protein: CASSPGRPNTEAFF
CDR3 DNA: TGTGCCAGCAGCCCGGGACGGCCGAACACTGAAGCTTTCTTT

clone size: many
V gene: TRBV29-1
D gene: NA
J gene: TRBJ2-1
CDR3 protein: CSVRPGGEAGEQFF
CDR3 DNA: TGCAGCGTGAGGCCGGGTGGGGAGGCAGGCGAGCAGTTCTTC

clone size: NA
V gene: TRBV12-3/TRBV12-4
D gene: NA
J gene: TRBJ2-3
CDR3 protein: CASSPFGRDTQYF
CDR3 DNA: TGTGCCAGCAGTCCCTTTGGGCGAGATACGCAGTATTTT

clone size: NA
V gene: TRBV28
D gene: NA
J gene: TRBJ2-3
CDR3 protein: CASSLLEADTQYF
CDR3 DNA: TGTGCCAGCAGTTTATTAGAGGCAGATACGCAGTATTTT

clone size: many
V gene: TRBV30
D gene: NA
J gene: TRBJ1-1
CDR3 protein: CAWRTLMNTEAFF
CDR3 DNA: TGTGCCTGGAGGACATTGATGAACACTGAAGCTTTCTTT

clone size: NA
V gene: TRBV28
D gene: NA
J gene: TRBJ2-7
CDR3 protein: CASSSTVSPYF
CDR3 DNA: TGTGCCAGCAGTTCTACGGTGAGCCCGTACTTC

clone size: few
V gene: TRBV12-3/TRBV12-4
D gene: TRBD1
J gene: TRBJ1-2
CDR3 protein: CAIPKTGGSYTF
CDR3 DNA: TGTGCCATTCCCAAGACAGGGGGCAGCTACACCTTC

clone size: NA
V gene: TRBV12-3/TRBV12-4
D gene: TRBD1
J gene: TRBJ2-7
CDR3 protein: CASRTTGGHEQYF
CDR3 DNA: TGTGCCAGCAGGACCACAGGGGGCCACGAGCAGTACTTC

clone size: many
V gene: TRBV20-1
D gene: NA
J gene: TRBJ1-1
CDR3 protein: CSASLRGDTEAFF
CDR3 DNA: TGCAGTGCTAGTCTCCGGGGAGACACTGAAGCTTTCTTT

clone size: few
V gene: TRBV24-1
D gene: NA
J gene: TRBJ2-1
CDR3 protein: CATSDPTTGQFF
CDR3 DNA: TGTGCCACCAGTGATCCGACTACGGGCCAGTTCTTC

clone size: NA
V gene: TRBV28
D gene: NA
J gene: TRBJ2-1
CDR3 protein: CASSQDYNVGEQFF
CDR3 DNA: TGTGCCAGCAGCCAAGACTACAATGTCGGTGAGCAGTTCTTC

clone size: few
V gene: TRBV13
D gene: NA
J gene: TRBJ2-7
CDR3 protein: CASSLKSVYEQYF
CDR3 DNA: TGTGCCAGCAGCTTAAAATCCGTTTACGAGCAGTACTTC

clone size: many
V gene: TRBV29-1
D gene: TRBD1
J gene: TRBJ1-4
CDR3 protein: CSVVQGINEKLFF
CDR3 DNA: TGCAGCGTTGTACAGGGGATTAATGAAAAACTGTTTTTT

clone size: NA
V gene: TRBV27
D gene: TRBD2
J gene: TRBJ2-7
CDR3 protein: CASSWTSGGSSYEQYF
CDR3 DNA: TGTGCCAGCAGTTGGACTAGCGGGGGAAGCTCCTACGAGCAGTACTTC

clone size: NA
V gene: TRBV4-1
D gene: TRBD2
J gene: TRBJ2-2
CDR3 protein: CASSRVNGLGVTGELFF
CDR3 DNA: TGCGCCAGCAGCCGAGTAAATGGACTAGGAGTAACCGGGGAGCTGTTTTTT

clone size: NA
V gene: TRBV5-1
D gene: TRBD1
J gene: TRBJ2-1
CDR3 protein: CASSSQMPGQKKSGSDEQFF
CDR3 DNA: TGCGCCAGCAGCTCCCAAATGCCGGGACAGAAAAAGTCCGGGTCCGATGAGCAGTTCTTC

clone size: NA
V gene: TRBV27
D gene: NA
J gene: TRBJ2-7
CDR3 protein: CASSLLPRGAVGEQYF
CDR3 DNA: TGTGCCAGCAGTTTACTACCCCGAGGGGCGGTGGGCGAGCAGTACTTC

clone size: few
V gene: TRBV7-3
D gene: NA
J gene: TRBJ2-5
CDR3 protein: CASSRDIQETQYF
CDR3 DNA: TGTGCCAGCAGCCGAGACATACAAGAGACCCAGTACTTC

clone size: many
V gene: TRBV20-1
D gene: NA
J gene: TRBJ2-7
CDR3 protein: CSAREGIGSSYEQYF
CDR3 DNA: TGCAGTGCTAGGGAGGGGATAGGTAGCTCCTACGAGCAGTACTTC

clone size: few
V gene: TRBV20-1
D gene: TRBD1
J gene: TRBJ1-5
CDR3 protein: CSAYRGDQPQHF
CDR3 DNA: TGCAGTGCTTACAGGGGGGATCAGCCCCAGCATTTT

clone size: few
V gene: TRBV24-1
D gene: TRBD1
J gene: TRBJ2-2
CDR3 protein: CATAGTANTGELFF
CDR3 DNA: TGTGCCACGGCCGGGACAGCGAACACCGGGGAGCTGTTTTTT

clone size: many
V gene: TRBV20-1
D gene: NA
J gene: TRBJ2-7
CDR3 protein: CSAPWGGLGEQYF
CDR3 DNA: TGCAGTGCTCCCTGGGGGGGGCTGGGGGAGCAGTACTTC

clone size: NA
V gene: TRBV20-1
D gene: NA
J gene: TRBJ1-4
CDR3 protein: CSAPTGTVNEKLFF
CDR3 DNA: TGCAGTGCTCCCACCGGGACGGTGAATGAAAAACTGTTTTTT

clone size: many
V gene: TRBV20-1
D gene: NA
J gene: TRBJ2-3
CDR3 protein: CSGTPGLGTDTQYF
CDR3 DNA: TGCAGTGGGACCCCGGGTTTGGGCACAGATACGCAGTATTTT

clone size: NA
V gene: TRBV6-5
D gene: TRBD2
J gene: TRBJ2-7
CDR3 protein: CASSNPTSGPYEQYF
CDR3 DNA: TGTGCCAGCAGTAACCCGACTAGCGGCCCCTACGAGCAGTACTTC